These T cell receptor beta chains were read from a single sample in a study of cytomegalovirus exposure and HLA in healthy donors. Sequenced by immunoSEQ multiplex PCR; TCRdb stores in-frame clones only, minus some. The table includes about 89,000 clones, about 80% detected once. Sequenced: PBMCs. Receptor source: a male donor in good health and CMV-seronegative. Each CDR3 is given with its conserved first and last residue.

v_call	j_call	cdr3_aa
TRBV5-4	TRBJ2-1	CASSLIGGGTYNEQFF
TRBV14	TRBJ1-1	CASSPQTGRTEAFF
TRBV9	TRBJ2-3	CASSQGESTDTQYF
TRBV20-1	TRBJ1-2	CSAGGGGYTF
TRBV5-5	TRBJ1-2	CASSSGVSYGYTF
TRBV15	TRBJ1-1	CATSRDLPGQNTEAFF
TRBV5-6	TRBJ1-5	CASSFGWAGGQPQHF
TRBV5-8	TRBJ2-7	CASSLGSGQGIYEQYF
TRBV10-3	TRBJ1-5	CAISNSKPGSNQPQHF
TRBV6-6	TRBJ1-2	CASSLGGGYTF
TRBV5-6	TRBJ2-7	CASSLGPGGLSEQYF
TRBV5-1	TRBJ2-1	CASSPLPSGGARNEQFF
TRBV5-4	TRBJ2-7	CASSLAGGGYEQYF
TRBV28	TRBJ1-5	CASRGIRDRVYQPQHF
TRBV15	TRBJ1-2	CATSRDEQEEDYGYTF
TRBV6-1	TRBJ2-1	CASSEAGVQRNGEQFF
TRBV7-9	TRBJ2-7	CASSPMGVQGEQYF
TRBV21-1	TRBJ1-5	CASSKEGVGGFNQPQHF
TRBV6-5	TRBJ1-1	CASSYLQGERAFF
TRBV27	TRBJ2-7	CASTPSEAGRLYEQYF
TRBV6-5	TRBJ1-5	CASTRTGTGNQPQHF
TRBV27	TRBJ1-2	CASSLEETGGYGYTF
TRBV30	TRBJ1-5	CAWRLADDQPQHF
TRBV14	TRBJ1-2	CASSRQGSLGYTF
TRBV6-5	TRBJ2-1	CASRGLAGGENEQFF
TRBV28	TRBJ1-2	CASSLGTGKVKGYTF
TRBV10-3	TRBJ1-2	CAISEDSNYGYTF
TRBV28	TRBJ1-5	CASSRDRGRQPQHF
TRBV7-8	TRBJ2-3	CASTGLAGYTDTQYF
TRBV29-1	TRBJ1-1	CSVPGVRLEAFF
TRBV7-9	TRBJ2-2	CASSERLAGSTGELFF
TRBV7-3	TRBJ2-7	CASSPAPGGSYEQYF
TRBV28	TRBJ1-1	CASSFRVGTEAFF